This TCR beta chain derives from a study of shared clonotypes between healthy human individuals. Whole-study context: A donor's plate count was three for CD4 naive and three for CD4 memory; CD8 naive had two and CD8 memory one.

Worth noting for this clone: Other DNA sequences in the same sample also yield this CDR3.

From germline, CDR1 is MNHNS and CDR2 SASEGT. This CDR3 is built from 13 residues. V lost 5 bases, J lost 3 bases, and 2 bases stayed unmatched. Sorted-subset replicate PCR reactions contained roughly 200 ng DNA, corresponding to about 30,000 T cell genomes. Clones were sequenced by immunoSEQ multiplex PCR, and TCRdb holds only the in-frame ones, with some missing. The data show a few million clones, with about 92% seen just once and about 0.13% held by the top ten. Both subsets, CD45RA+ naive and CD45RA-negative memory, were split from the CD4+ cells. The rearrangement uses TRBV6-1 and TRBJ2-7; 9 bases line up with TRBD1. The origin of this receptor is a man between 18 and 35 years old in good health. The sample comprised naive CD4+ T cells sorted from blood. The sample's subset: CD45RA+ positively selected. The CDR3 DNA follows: TGTGCCAGCAGTTTGGACAGGGGCTACGAGCAGTACTTC. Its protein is CASSLDRGYEQYF.